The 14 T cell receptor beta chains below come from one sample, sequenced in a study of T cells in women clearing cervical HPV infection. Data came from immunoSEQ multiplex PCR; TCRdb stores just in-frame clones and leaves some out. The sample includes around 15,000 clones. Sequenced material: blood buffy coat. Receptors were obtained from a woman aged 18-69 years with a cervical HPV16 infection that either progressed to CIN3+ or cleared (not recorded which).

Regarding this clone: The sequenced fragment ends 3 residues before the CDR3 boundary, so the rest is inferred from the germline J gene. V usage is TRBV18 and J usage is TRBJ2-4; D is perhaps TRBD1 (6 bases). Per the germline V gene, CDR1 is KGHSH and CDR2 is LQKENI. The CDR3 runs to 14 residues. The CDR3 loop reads CASSPPGTLYGQYF. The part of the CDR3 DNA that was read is TGTGCCAGCTCACCACCGGGGACACTGTATGGT.

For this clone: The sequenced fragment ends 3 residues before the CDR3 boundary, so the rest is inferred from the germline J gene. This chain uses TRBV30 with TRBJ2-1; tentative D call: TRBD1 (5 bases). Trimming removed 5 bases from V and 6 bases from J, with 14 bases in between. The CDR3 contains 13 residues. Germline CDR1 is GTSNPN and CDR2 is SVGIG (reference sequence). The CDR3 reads CAWGLGVPNEQFF. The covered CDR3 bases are TGTGCCTGGGGATTAGGGGTCCCCAATGAG. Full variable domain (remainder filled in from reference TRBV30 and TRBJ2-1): SQTIHQWPATLVQPVGSPLSLECTVEGTSNPNLYWYRQAAGRGLQLLFYSVGIGQISSEVPQNLSASRPQDRQFILSSKKLLLSDSGFYLCAWGLGVPNEQFFGPGTRLTVL.

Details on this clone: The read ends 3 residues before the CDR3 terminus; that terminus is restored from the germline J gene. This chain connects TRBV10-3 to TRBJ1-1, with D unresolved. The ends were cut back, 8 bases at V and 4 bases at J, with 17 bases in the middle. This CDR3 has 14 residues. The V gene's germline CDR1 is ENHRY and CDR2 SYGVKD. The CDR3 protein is CAIGAATTVTEAFF. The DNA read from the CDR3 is TGTGCCATCGGAGCGGCAACGACTGTCACTGAA.

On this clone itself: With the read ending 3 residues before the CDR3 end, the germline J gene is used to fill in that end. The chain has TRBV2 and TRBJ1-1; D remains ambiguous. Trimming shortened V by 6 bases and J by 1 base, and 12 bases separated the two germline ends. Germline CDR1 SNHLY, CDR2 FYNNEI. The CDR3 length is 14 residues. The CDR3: CASRILPGNTEAFF. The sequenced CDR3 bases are TGTGCCAGCAGAATCTTGCCGGGGAACACTGAA.

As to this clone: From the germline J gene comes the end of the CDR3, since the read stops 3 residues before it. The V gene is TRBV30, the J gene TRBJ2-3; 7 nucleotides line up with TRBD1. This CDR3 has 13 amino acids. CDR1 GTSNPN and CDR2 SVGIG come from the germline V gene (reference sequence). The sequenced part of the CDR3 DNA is TGTGCCTGGAATACCAGGGGGAGAGAGACG. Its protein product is CAWNTRGRET. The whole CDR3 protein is CAWNTRGRETQYF.

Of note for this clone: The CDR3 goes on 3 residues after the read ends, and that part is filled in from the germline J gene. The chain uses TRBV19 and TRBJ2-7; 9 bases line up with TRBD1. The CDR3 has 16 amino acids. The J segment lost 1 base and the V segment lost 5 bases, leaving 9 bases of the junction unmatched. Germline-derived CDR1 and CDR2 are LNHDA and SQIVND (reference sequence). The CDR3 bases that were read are TGTGCCAGTAGTGCAAAATTACAGGGGGCATCCTACGAG. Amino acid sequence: CASSAKLQGASYE. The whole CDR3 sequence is CASSAKLQGASYEQYF.

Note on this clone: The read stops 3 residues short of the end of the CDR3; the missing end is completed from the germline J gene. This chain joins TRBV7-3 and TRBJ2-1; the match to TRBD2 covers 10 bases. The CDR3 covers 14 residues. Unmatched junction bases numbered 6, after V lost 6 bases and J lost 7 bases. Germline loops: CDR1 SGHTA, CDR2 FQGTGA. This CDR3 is CASSLAGAMNEQFF. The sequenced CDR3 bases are TGTGCCAGCAGTCTAGCGGGAGCTATGAATGAG.

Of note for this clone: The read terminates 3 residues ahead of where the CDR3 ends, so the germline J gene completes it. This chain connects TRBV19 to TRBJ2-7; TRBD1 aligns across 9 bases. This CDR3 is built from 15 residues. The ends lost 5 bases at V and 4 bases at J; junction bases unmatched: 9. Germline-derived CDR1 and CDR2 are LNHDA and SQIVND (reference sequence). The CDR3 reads CASSPRTGAGYEQYF. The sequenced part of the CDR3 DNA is TGTGCCAGTAGTCCCCGGACAGGGGCCGGATACGAG.

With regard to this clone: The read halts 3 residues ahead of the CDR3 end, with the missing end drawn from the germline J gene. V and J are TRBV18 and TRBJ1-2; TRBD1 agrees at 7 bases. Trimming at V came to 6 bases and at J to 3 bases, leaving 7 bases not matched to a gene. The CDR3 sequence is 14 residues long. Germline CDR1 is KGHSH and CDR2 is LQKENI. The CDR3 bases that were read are TGTGCCAGCTCTGACAGGGTTGGGGACTATGGC. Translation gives CASSDRVGDYG. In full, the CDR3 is CASSDRVGDYGYTF.

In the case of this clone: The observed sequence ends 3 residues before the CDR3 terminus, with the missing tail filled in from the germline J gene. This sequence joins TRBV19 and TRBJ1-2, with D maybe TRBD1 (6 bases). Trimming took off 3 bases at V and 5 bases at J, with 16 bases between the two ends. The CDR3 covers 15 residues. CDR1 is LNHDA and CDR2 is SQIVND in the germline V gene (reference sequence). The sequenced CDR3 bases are TGTGCCAGTAGTATCAGGGCAGGGGTGAATTATGGC. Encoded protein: CASSIRAGVNYG. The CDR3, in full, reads CASSIRAGVNYGYTF.

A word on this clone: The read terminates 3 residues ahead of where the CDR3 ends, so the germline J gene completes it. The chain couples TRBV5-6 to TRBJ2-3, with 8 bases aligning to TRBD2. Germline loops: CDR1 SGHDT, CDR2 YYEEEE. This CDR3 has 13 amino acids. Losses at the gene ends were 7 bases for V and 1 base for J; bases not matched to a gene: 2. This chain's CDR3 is CASVSGGTDTQYF. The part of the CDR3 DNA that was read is TGTGCCAGCGTTAGCGGGGGCACAGATACG.

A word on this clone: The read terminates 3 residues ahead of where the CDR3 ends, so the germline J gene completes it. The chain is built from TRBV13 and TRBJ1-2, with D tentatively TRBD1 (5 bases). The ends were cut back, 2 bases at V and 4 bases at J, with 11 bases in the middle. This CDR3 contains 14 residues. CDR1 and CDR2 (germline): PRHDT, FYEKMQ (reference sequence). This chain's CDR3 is CASSLKGLGYGYTF. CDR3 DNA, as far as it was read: TGTGCCAGCAGCTTAAAGGGGTTGGGCTATGGC.

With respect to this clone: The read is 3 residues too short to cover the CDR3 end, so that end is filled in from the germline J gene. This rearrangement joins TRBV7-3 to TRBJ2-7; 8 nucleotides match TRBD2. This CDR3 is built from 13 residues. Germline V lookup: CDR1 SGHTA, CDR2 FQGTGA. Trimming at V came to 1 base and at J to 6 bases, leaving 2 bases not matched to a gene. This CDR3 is CASSLSGGSEQYF. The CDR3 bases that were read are TGTGCCAGCAGCTTAAGCGGGGGGAGCGAG.

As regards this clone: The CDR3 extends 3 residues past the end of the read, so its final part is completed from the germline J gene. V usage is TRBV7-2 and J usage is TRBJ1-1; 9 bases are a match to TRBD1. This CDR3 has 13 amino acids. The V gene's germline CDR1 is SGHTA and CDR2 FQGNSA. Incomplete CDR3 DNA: TGTGCCAGCAGCTCCCGGGACAGGGATATT. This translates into CASSSRDRDI. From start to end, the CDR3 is CASSSRDRDIAFF.